This record covers a single T cell receptor beta chain. As processed by the authors: Reference gene primer amplification yielded estimated nucleated cell counts. The assay was immunoSEQ multiplex PCR, and TCRdb's table has in-frame clones only and misses some. For V, J and clone size, that table is used; D and trimming come from the DNA. There are 150,000 to 200,000 clones in the sample; approximately 82% occur only once, and more than 6% lies in the top ten. These data belong to a study of blood T cell repertoires in COVID-19. Study at large: Some COVID-19 samples were acute and others convalescent; all came from the United States, Italy and Spain. T cells, B-cell-depleted T cells, or PBMCs provided the cDNA or gDNA that served as material.

The germline V gene encodes CDR1 SGDLS and CDR2 YYNGEE. Trimming left V 4 bases short and J 0 bases short, with 9 bases between. This CDR3 is 14 amino acids long. The V gene is TRBV9, the J gene TRBJ2-3, with no clear D. Sample: peripheral blood. This sequence originates from a woman between 35 and 50 years old with COVID-19, enrolled during active disease. This CDR3 reads CASSFRGSTDTQYF. CDR3 sequence (DNA): TGTGCCAGCAGCTTTCGCGGAAGCACAGATACGCAGTATTTT.